This T cell receptor beta chain was profiled in a study of OX40 agonist ivuxolimab in advanced cancers. Study as a whole: Patients treated during dose escalation were battling hepatocellular carcinoma, melanoma, renal cell or head and neck cancer.

Losses at the gene ends were 10 bases for V and 8 bases for J; bases not matched to a gene: 15. The CDR3 is 15 residues long. The germline gives CDR1 SNHLY, CDR2 FYNNEI. Findings and limits, study-wide: CD8+ T cells (on average) carried more expanded clones than CD4+ T cells.

Blood draws occurred at baseline, cycle 4 day 1, and cycle 7 day 1. For this clone: Its matching antigen is unknown.

The repertoire was sequenced with immunoSEQ multiplex PCR; TCRdb's copy has only in-frame clones and lacks some. The table records roughly 62,000 clones, 85% of them present only once. This TCR derives from an adult with an advanced solid tumor such as melanoma, head and neck, liver or kidney cancer. The rearrangement joins TRBV2 to TRBJ1-4; 8 bases are a match to TRBD1. The sample here was CD4+ or CD8+ T cells sorted from blood, taken in a trial of the OX40 agonist ivuxolimab. The CDR3 is CATSPLQGVGEKLFF. DNA of the CDR3: TGTGCCACAAGTCCTTTACAGGGGGTAGGGGAAAAACTGTTTTTT.